This T cell receptor (beta chain) was retrieved from a study of early T cells in non-severe SARS-CoV-2 infection. This CDR3 comprises 14 residues. V was cut by 6 bases and J by 10 bases, with 18 bases left in between. Individual cDNA molecules each received unique molecular identifiers attached to them. TCRdb recomputed calls from the 5' RACE reads with MiXCR, one row per CDR3 protein. The sample shows approximately 120,000 distinct CDR3 sequences, under 15% of them seen only once. The sample taken for sequencing was whole blood. The chain employs TRBV12-3 or TRBV12-4 and TRBJ1-4; D uncertain. This sequence was found in an adult who was a healthcare worker with PCR-confirmed SARS-CoV-2 infection or an uninfected control (not recorded which). In nucleotides, the CDR3 is TGTGCCAGCAGCCCCTTGGGCAAAATGGGAAAACTGTTTTTT. Amino acid sequence: CASSPLGKMGKLFF.